This T cell receptor (beta chain) emerged from a study of cytomegalovirus exposure and HLA in healthy donors. This CDR3 spans 17 amino acids. V was clipped by 3 bases and J by 5 bases; unmatched bases: 16. The germline gives CDR1 SGDLS, CDR2 YYNGEE. The data were produced by immunoSEQ multiplex PCR, yet TCRdb's version contains in-frame clones alone and is incomplete. Seen here are about 280,000 clones, roughly 88% observed once, and the top ten hold approximately 0.95%. This receptor was taken from a woman between 18 and 29 years old in good health and CMV-seronegative. V and J are TRBV9 and TRBJ1-2, with 7 nucleotides matching TRBD1. The sequencing sample was made of PBMCs. CDR3 sequence reads: CASSGGTVRPPSYGYTF. CDR3 coding DNA: TGTGCCAGCAGCGGGGGGACAGTCCGCCCCCCCTCTTATGGCTACACCTTC.